Shown below are 2 T cell receptor beta chains from a single sample sequenced in a study of T cell changes during pregnancy in multiple sclerosis. Profiled with immunoSEQ multiplex PCR; TCRdb holds only in-frame clones, not every one. The sample contains fewer than 85,000 clones, 90% to 95% of which appear only once. The input for sequencing was peripheral blood, taken after pregnancy. The receptors stem from a female donor in good health, enrolled as a control in a pregnancy study.

This clone has just a few counts. CDR3 amino acids: CASSLASNYGYTF. The CDR3 DNA sequence: TGTGCCAGCAGCTTGGCCAGTAACTATGGCTACACCTTC. The chain carries TRBV5-5 and TRBJ1-2; no clear D gene. The CDR3 has 13 residues. Between the trimmed V and J ends, which lost 0 bases and 1 base, there was a span of 4 bases. Germline lookup yields CDR1 SGHKS and CDR2 YYEKEE (reference sequence).

The chain joins TRBV28 to TRBJ2-4; a weak D match, TRBD2 (6 bases). V was cut by 7 bases and J by 5 bases, with 21 bases left in between. The CDR3 contains 16 residues. Germline CDR1 and CDR2: MDHEN and SYDVKM. CDR3 region: CASTHDAGPGENIQYF. The CDR3, as DNA: TGTGCCAGCACCCACGACGCAGGGCCGGGAGAAAACATTCAGTACTTC.